These 11 T cell receptor beta chains originate from one sample sequenced in a study of cytomegalovirus exposure and HLA in healthy donors (dated by TCRdb to 2015 to 2018). The method was the immunoSEQ multiplex PCR assay. A mixture of 60 forward primers for TCR Vbeta segments and 13 reverse primers for TCR Jbeta segments was used in the multiplex PCR. TCRdb carries this immuneACCESS record with in-frame sequences only. Its versions omit some clonotypes, under half of them owing to an unresolved V gene in the studies checked, with the rest unexplained. Within this sample are 100,000 to 150,000 clones, with around three quarters of them counted one time only. The ten largest clones add up to around 1.9% of the sample. Sequenced sample: PBMCs. These receptors all stem from a woman aged 45-65 years in good health and CMV-seronegative.

The V and J genes are TRBV7-3 and TRBJ2-7; D may be TRBD2 (5 bases). Trimming removed 2 bases from V and 3 bases from J, with 8 bases in between. This CDR3 comprises 13 residues. Germline CDR1 SGHTA, CDR2 FQGTGA. The CDR3 here is CASSLGLYYEQYF. DNA of the CDR3: TGTGCCAGCAGCTTAGGACTGTACTACGAGCAGTACTTC.

This clone was observed once. The gene calls are TRBV15 and TRBJ2-4; tentative D call: TRBD2 (6 bases). The CDR3 runs 14 residues. CDR1 LNHNV and CDR2 YYDKDF come from the germline V gene (reference sequence). V was pared by 5 bases and J by 7 bases, with 15 bases between. The CDR3 nucleotides read TGTGCCACCAGCGTCGGAGGGAGCGGCAACATTCAGTACTTC. Its protein is CATSVGGSGNIQYF.

This clone showed up just a few times. Its ends do not fully match the called genes, so a read error is possible. The chain is built from TRBV28 and TRBJ2-7, with 9 bases fitting TRBD2. The CDR3 covers 14 residues. The germline V gene has CDR1 MDHEN and CDR2 SYDVKM. DNA for the CDR3: TGTGCCAGCACTTTAGCGGGAGCGGGGGGAGAGCAGTACTTC. Encoded protein: CASTLAGAGGEQYF. The full variable domain, its missing parts supplied by reference TRBV28 and TRBJ2-7, is DVKVTQSSRYLVKRTGEKVFLECVQDMDHENMFWYRQDPGLGLRLIYFSYDVKMKEKGDIPEGYSVSREKKERFSLILESASTNQTSMYLCASTLAGAGGEQYFGPGTRLTVT.

The chain employs TRBV27 and TRBJ1-1, with unresolved D. Germline values: CDR1 MNHEY, CDR2 SMNVEV (reference sequence). The V and J ends lost 6 bases and 1 base respectively, with 12 bases between them. CDR3 size: 14 residues. CDR3: CASRSRTSNTEAFF. Written as DNA, the CDR3 is TGTGCCAGCAGAAGCAGGACTTCGAACACTGAAGCTTTCTTT.

The chain carries TRBV11-1 and TRBJ2-5, with TRBD2 identical over 15 bases. The CDR3 consists of 17 residues. Germline CDR1 is SGHAT and CDR2 is FQDESV (reference sequence). V dropped 5 bases and J dropped 5; count of bases not matched to a gene: 9. CDR3 loop: CASSPRTSGRAAETQYF. The CDR3, as DNA: TGTGCCAGCAGCCCGAGGACTAGCGGGAGGGCCGCGGAGACCCAGTACTTC.

V usage is TRBV27 and J usage is TRBJ2-2; TRBD1 aligns across 9 bases. V trimming: 4 bases; J trimming: 6 bases; junction bases outside the gene matches: 9. This CDR3 contains 16 residues. From germline, CDR1 is MNHEY and CDR2 SMNVEV (reference sequence). The CDR3 protein is CASSSVPGQGAGELFF. DNA of the CDR3: TGTGCCAGCAGTTCCGTCCCGGGACAGGGCGCCGGGGAGCTGTTTTTT.

The V gene is TRBV27, the J gene TRBJ2-7; D is unresolved. The CDR3 is 16 amino acids. Germline values: CDR1 MNHEY, CDR2 SMNVEV (reference sequence). The V gene lost 2 bases and the J gene lost 4 bases, with 18 bases spanning the gap. CDR3 sequence reads: CASSLKNPRPGYEQYF. CDR3 nucleotide sequence: TGTGCCAGCAGTTTAAAAAACCCACGACCGGGTTACGAGCAGTACTTC.

This rearrangement joins TRBV4-2 to TRBJ1-5; D is possibly TRBD1 (5 bases). The germline V gene encodes CDR1 LGHNA and CDR2 YNFKEQ. Trimming took off 2 bases at V and 7 bases at J, with 15 bases between the two ends. CDR3 length equals 15 residues. The CDR3 loop reads CASSQSAGPDQPQHF. For the CDR3, the DNA is TGTGCCAGCAGCCAATCGGCAGGGCCCGACCAGCCCCAGCATTTT.

This clone was counted a single time. The chain employs TRBV7-9 and TRBJ1-6; tentative D call: TRBD1 (5 bases). The CDR3 is 14 amino acids. CDR1 SEHNR and CDR2 FQNEAQ come from the germline V gene (reference sequence). The V gene lost 5 bases and the J gene lost 7 bases, with 12 bases spanning the gap. CDR3 DNA: TGTGCCAGCAGCCAACAGGAGCCCAATTCACCCCTCCACTTT. Residues: CASSQQEPNSPLHF.

The rearrangement joins TRBV9 to TRBJ1-1; 9 nucleotides match TRBD1. V lost 3 bases to trimming and J lost 1 base; unmatched junction nucleotides: 13. The CDR3 spans 18 residues. Germline V CDR1 and CDR2: SGDLS, YYNGEE. The CDR3 region is CASSGLVDRGGQNTEAFF. In nucleotides, the CDR3 is TGTGCCAGCAGCGGCCTTGTGGACAGGGGAGGACAGAACACTGAAGCTTTCTTT.

This chain uses TRBV2 with TRBJ2-7; 7 positions match TRBD1. This CDR3 comprises 12 residues. Looked up from germline, CDR1 is SNHLY and CDR2 is FYNNEI. The J segment lost 5 bases and the V segment lost 5 bases, leaving 3 bases of the junction unmatched. CDR3 sequence (DNA): TGTGCCAGCAGTCCACAGGGGAACGAGCAGTACGTC. Translated, it gives CASSPQGNEQYV.